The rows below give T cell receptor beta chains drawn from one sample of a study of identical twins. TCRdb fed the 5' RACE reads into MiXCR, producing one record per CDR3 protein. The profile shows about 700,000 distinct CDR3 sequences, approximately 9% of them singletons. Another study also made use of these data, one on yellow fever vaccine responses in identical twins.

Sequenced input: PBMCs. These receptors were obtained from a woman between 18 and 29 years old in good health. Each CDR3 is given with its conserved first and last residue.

CDR3aa: CATSDPWTSGRGSYNEQFF; v_gene: TRBV24-1
CDR3aa: CASSPTHKGSTNEKLFF; v_gene: TRBV7-9
CDR3aa: CASSKDTFTDTQYF; v_gene: TRBV5-1
CDR3aa: CASSLETSGRGEQFF; v_gene: TRBV7-2
CDR3aa: CASSPPLPANSPLHF; v_gene: TRBV28
CDR3aa: CSAHGLAGGVEQFF; v_gene: TRBV20-1
CDR3aa: CASRRAASSYEQYF; v_gene: TRBV12-3/TRBV12-4
CDR3aa: CASSCHGSGANVLTF; v_gene: TRBV6-7
CDR3aa: CAISESTTGRGLFEQYF; v_gene: TRBV10-3
CDR3aa: CASSLGGTAVSYEQYF; v_gene: TRBV5-1
CDR3aa: CSASVAGAKNIQYF; v_gene: TRBV20-1
CDR3aa: CASRPRSNEQFF; v_gene: TRBV11-2
CDR3aa: CSVEDRGRRTEAFF; v_gene: TRBV29-1
CDR3aa: CASSLVGGGGAADTQYF; v_gene: TRBV7-2
CDR3aa: CASSLVEGAQETQYF; v_gene: TRBV5-1
CDR3aa: CASSPSTGNTGELFF; v_gene: TRBV28
CDR3aa: CASRSSGGGNNEQFF; v_gene: TRBV12-3/TRBV12-4
CDR3aa: CSVEDTGGRTEAFF; v_gene: TRBV29-1
CDR3aa: CATSRVLETANEQFF; v_gene: TRBV15
CDR3aa: CASSPGTSGGQETQYF; v_gene: TRBV28
CDR3aa: CASSFGGGSQETQYF; v_gene: TRBV7-2
CDR3aa: CASSRRGANVLTF; v_gene: TRBV7-8
CDR3aa: CASSPGLAGGPGDEQFF; v_gene: TRBV7-9
CDR3aa: CSVHRQGLNTEAFF; v_gene: TRBV29-1
CDR3aa: CASSESPDLNQPQHF; v_gene: TRBV2
CDR3aa: CASSFFEGSYEQYF; v_gene: TRBV5-1
CDR3aa: CASSDRLAASTDTQYF; v_gene: TRBV4-2
CDR3aa: CASSLEREANYGYTF; v_gene: TRBV7-9
CDR3aa: CASSSKAGEVSYEQYF; v_gene: TRBV5-1
CDR3aa: CASSLRLAGGPEDTQYF; v_gene: TRBV7-2
CDR3aa: CTISLVIRLAGAYNEQFF; v_gene: TRBV10-3
CDR3aa: CASSLNRVDQPQHF; v_gene: TRBV7-6
CDR3aa: CASIVGGVTNSYEQYF; v_gene: TRBV28
CDR3aa: CIASPGLAGAYEQYF; v_gene: TRBV20-1
CDR3aa: CASSGAGTSYNEQFF; v_gene: TRBV7-3
CDR3aa: CASSPGGVRNEQFF; v_gene: TRBV12-3/TRBV12-4
CDR3aa: CASSPGQTYSTDTQYF; v_gene: TRBV7-9
CDR3aa: CASSFGRASGANVLTF; v_gene: TRBV7-2
CDR3aa: CAISSMAAGNTIYF; v_gene: TRBV10-3
CDR3aa: CASSTGGDLYEQYF; v_gene: TRBV5-1
CDR3aa: CSVNVGVDYEQYF; v_gene: TRBV29-1
CDR3aa: CSARDPGLAATDTQYF; v_gene: TRBV20-1
CDR3aa: CASSLDTQEQFF; v_gene: TRBV7-9
CDR3aa: CASSLLGITEAFF; v_gene: TRBV27
CDR3aa: CSARQLAGGSTGELFF; v_gene: TRBV20-1
CDR3aa: CASSPIDRVETEAFF; v_gene: TRBV6-1
CDR3aa: CSASLQGSNYGYTF; v_gene: TRBV20-1
CDR3aa: CASSPSQTSGANVLTF; v_gene: TRBV18
CDR3aa: CATSRDRQFASGGALIGANVLTF; v_gene: TRBV15
CDR3aa: CSVHGGGPGMETQYF; v_gene: TRBV29-1
CDR3aa: CASSINSNYNEQFF; v_gene: TRBV19
CDR3aa: CACGRNQETQYF; v_gene: TRBV12-3/TRBV12-4
CDR3aa: CSARDTRGLRIEAFF; v_gene: TRBV20-1
CDR3aa: CASSSRLAGPSSTDTQYF; v_gene: TRBV7-8
CDR3aa: CASSQVVGRTGGEQYF; v_gene: TRBV3-1
CDR3aa: CASSPRDRGLMNTEAFF; v_gene: TRBV7-9
CDR3aa: CASSAGDRASGELFF; v_gene: TRBV9
CDR3aa: CASSVTGQEAYEQYF; v_gene: TRBV9
CDR3aa: CSVELIGGLAGYNEQFF; v_gene: TRBV29-1